These T cell receptor beta chains were read from a single sample in a study of Graves' ophthalmopathy and Graves' hyperthyroidism. TCRdb fed the multiplex PCR reads into MiXCR, producing one record per CDR3 protein. This table has roughly 400,000 distinct CDR3 sequences, 15% to 20% appearing once. Sequenced sample: peripheral blood. The receptors were gathered from a woman under 30 with Graves' ophthalmopathy. CDR3s include the opening cysteine and the closing phenylalanine or tryptophan. A D gene is named only where the DNA matches it firmly. Rows give clone size only sometimes, using once, few, many, or a class for an expanded clone.

CDR3aa	CDR3nt	abundance	len	d_gene	v_gene	j_gene
CASTGRMNTEAFF	TGTGCCAGTACCGGACGGATGAACACTGAAGCTTTCTTT	many	13	-	TRBV19	TRBJ1-1
CASSDSTGGIARNSPLHF	TGTGCCAGCAGCGACTCGACAGGGGGAATAGCACGGAATTCACCCCTCCACTTT	many	18	TRBD1	TRBV7-2	TRBJ1-6
CASSPDTQWQFF	TGTGCCAGCAGTCCGGACACCCAATGGCAGTTCTTC	many	12	-	TRBV2	TRBJ2-1
CASQLGTGARGEQYF	TGTGCCAGCCAACTCGGGACAGGGGCCCGGGGCGAGCAGTACTTC	-	15	TRBD1	TRBV6-1	TRBJ2-7
CASSIVMNTGELFF	TGTGCCAGTAGTATAGTGATGAACACCGGGGAGCTGTTTTTT	many	14	-	TRBV19	TRBJ2-2
CASSPPQTGEQYF	TGTGCCAGCAGTCCGCCTCAGACGGGCGAGCAGTACTTC	many	13	-	TRBV28	TRBJ2-7
CASRRVTGGVYEQYF	TGTGCCAGCAGAAGGGTGACAGGGGGCGTTTACGAGCAGTACTTC	many	15	TRBD1	TRBV12-3/TRBV12-4	TRBJ2-7
CASSWGQVYGYTF	TGTGCCAGCAGCTGGGGACAGGTCTATGGCTACACCTTC	many	13	TRBD1	TRBV28	TRBJ1-2
CASSSGGPGNQPQHF	TGTGCCAGCAGTTCGGGGGGGCCGGGCAATCAGCCCCAGCATTTT	many	15	-	TRBV27	TRBJ1-5
CASSFDRFGLAAYQETQYF	TGTGCCAGCAGTTTCGATAGGTTCGGACTAGCGGCCTACCAAGAGACCCAGTACTTC	many	19	TRBD2	TRBV12-3/TRBV12-4	TRBJ2-5
CATSRDALITGELFF	TGTGCCACCAGCAGAGACGCGCTTATCACCGGGGAGCTGTTTTTT	many	15	-	TRBV15	TRBJ2-2
CASSSNTGLGYGYTF	TGTGCCAGCAGCTCAAACACAGGTCTCGGCTATGGCTACACCTTC	few	15	-	TRBV7-3	TRBJ1-2
CASSYSMAGGEETQYF	TGTGCCAGCAGTTACTCGATGGCGGGAGGGGAAGAGACCCAGTACTTC	many	16	TRBD2	TRBV6-2/TRBV6-3	TRBJ2-5
CATRPGEGTGELFF	TGTGCCACCCGACCAGGGGAGGGGACCGGGGAGCTGTTTTTT	many	14	-	TRBV10-3	TRBJ2-2
CSVGWKETQYF	TGCAGCGTTGGATGGAAAGAGACCCAGTACTTC	many	11	-	TRBV29-1	TRBJ2-5
CASSQGTPNTGELFF	TGCGCCAGCAGCCAAGGGACACCGAACACCGGGGAGCTGTTTTTT	-	15	-	TRBV5-1	TRBJ2-2
CASSLVQGGYEQYF	TGTGCCAGCAGTTTAGTACAGGGAGGCTACGAGCAGTACTTC	many	14	-	TRBV28	TRBJ2-7
CASREDLHAISPLHF	TGTGCCAGCAGAGAAGATCTACATGCCATTTCACCCCTCCACTTT	many	15	-	TRBV28	TRBJ1-6
CASSLGPVAGELFF	TGTGCCAGCAGCTTAGGCCCAGTGGCCGGGGAGCTGTTTTTT	-	14	-	TRBV7-3	TRBJ2-2
CAWSFVTGGRVLTEAFF	TGTGCCTGGAGTTTTGTCACAGGGGGGCGAGTACTAACTGAAGCTTTCTTT	few	17	TRBD1	TRBV30	TRBJ1-1
CASSLLGQLFTDTQYF	TGTGCCAGCAGTTTGTTAGGACAACTTTTCACAGATACGCAGTATTTT	many	16	-	TRBV12-3/TRBV12-4	TRBJ2-3
CASSSHRGYEQYF	TGTGCCAGCAGTTCCCACAGGGGTTACGAGCAGTACTTC	many	13	TRBD1	TRBV28	TRBJ2-7
CASSSGGAETQYF	TGTGCCAGCAGTAGCGGGGGGGCAGAGACCCAGTACTTC	many	13	TRBD2	TRBV6-1	TRBJ2-5
CASSESGTRAYEQYF	TGCGCCAGCAGCGAATCCGGGACCCGAGCCTACGAGCAGTACTTC	many	15	-	TRBV5-1	TRBJ2-7
CASSLATGIGTEAFF	TGCGCCAGCAGCTTGGCCACAGGGATTGGGACTGAAGCTTTCTTT	many	15	-	TRBV5-1	TRBJ1-1
CSVGGIGSGNTIYF	TGCAGCGTTGGGGGGATCGGGTCTGGAAACACCATATATTTT	many	14	-	TRBV29-1	TRBJ1-3
CASSLFRSRNTEAFF	TGTGCCAGCAGTTTATTCCGGAGCAGGAACACTGAAGCTTTCTTT	-	15	-	TRBV28	TRBJ1-1